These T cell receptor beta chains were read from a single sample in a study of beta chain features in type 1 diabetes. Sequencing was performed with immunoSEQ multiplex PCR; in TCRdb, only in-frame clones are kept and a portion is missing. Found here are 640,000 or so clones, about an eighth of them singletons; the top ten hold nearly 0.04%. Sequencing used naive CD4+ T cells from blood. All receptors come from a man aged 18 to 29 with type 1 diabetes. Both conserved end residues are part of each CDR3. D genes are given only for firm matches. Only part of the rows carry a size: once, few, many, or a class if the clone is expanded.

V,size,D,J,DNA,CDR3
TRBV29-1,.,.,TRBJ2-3,TGCAGCGTTGAAGGGGGCAGGGGATCATGCACAGATACGCAGTATTTT,CSVEGGRGSCTDTQYF
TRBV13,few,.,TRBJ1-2,TGTGCCAGCAGCCCGTCCCGGGAGGTTCGTGGCTACACCTTC,CASSPSREVRGYTF
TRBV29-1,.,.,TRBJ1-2,TGCAGCGTTGGAGCTCCTGGGACGGATAACTATGGCTACACCTTC,CSVGAPGTDNYGYTF
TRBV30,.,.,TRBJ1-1,TGTGCCTGGAGTTTAAAGACCTGGAACACTGAAGCTTTCTTT,CAWSLKTWNTEAFF
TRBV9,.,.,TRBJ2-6,TGTGCCAGCAGCGCCGCTGAAGGGGGCTCTGGGGCCAACGTCCTGACTTTC,CASSAAEGGSGANVLTF
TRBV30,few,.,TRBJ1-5,TGTGCCTGGACCGTTGGGGGGGGCCAGCCCCAGCATTTT,CAWTVGGGQPQHF
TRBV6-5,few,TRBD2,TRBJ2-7,TGTGCCAGCAGTTTCCGAGCGGGAGGGAATGTGGAGCAGTACTTC,CASSFRAGGNVEQYF
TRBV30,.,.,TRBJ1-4,TGTGCCTGGAGGCAACAGGGACTCAAGGAAAAACTGTTTTTT,CAWRQQGLKEKLFF
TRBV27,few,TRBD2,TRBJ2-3,TGTGCCAGCAGTTCCTTACTAGCGGGGGGCACAGATACGCAGTATTTT,CASSSLLAGGTDTQYF
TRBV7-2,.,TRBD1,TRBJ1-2,TGTGCCAGCAGCTGGAACGGCGGACAGGGAAATGGCTACACCTTC,CASSWNGGQGNGYTF
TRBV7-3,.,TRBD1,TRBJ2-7,TGTGCCAGCAGCTTAATGGCAGGGGGCGCTTACGAGCAGTACTTC,CASSLMAGGAYEQYF
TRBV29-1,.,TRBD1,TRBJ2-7,TGCAGCGTTGGGGGACAGGTTTACGAGCAGTACTTC,CSVGGQVYEQYF
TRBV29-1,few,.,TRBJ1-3,TGCAGCGTGCAGGTTTCTGGAAACACCATATATTTT,CSVQVSGNTIYF
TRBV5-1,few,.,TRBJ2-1,TGCGCCAGCAGCTTGTATCCGGGGCAGGAGCAGTTCTTC,CASSLYPGQEQFF
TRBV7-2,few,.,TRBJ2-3,TGTGCCAGCGGGGGATCGGCTACGCAGTATTTT,CASGGSATQYF
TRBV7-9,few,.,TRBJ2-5,TGTGCCAGCACCCGGACAGTCCAAGAGACCCAGTACTTC,CASTRTVQETQYF
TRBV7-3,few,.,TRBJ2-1,TGTGCCAGCAGCCCGACTCAATACAATGAGCAGTTCTTC,CASSPTQYNEQFF
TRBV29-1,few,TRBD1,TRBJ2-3,TGCAGCGTTGTCAGGGGGAGTTCCGATACGCAGTATTTT,CSVVRGSSDTQYF
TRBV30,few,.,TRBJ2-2,TGTGCCTGGGCGGGCACCGGGGAGCTGTTTTTT,CAWAGTGELFF
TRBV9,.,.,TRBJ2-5,TGTGCCAGCAGCGTATCCCCCGGGGAGACCCAGTACTTC,CASSVSPGETQYF
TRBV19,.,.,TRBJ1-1,TGTGCCAGTAGTACTCAGGGGAACACTGAAGCTTTCTTT,CASSTQGNTEAFF
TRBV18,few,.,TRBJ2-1,TGTGCCAGCTCACCACCTCAGGGGAGCTCCTACAATGAGCAGTTCTTC,CASSPPQGSSYNEQFF
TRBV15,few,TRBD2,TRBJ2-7,TGTGCCACCAGCAGGGTGGATGGGACTAGCGGGGATTTCTCCTACGAGCAGTACTTC,CATSRVDGTSGDFSYEQYF
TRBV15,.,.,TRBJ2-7,TGTGCCACCAGCAGAGATACTAGCTCCTACGAGCAGTACTTC,CATSRDTSSYEQYF
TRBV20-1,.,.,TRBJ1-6,TGCAGTGCTGGAAAGTATAGCCTCCACTTT,CSAGKYSLHF
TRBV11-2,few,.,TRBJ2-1,TGTGCCAGCAGCTTAGAGGATTCACTCACTGAGCAGTTCTTC,CASSLEDSLTEQFF
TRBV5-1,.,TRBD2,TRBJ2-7,TGCGCCAGCAGCTTGGTTTTAGCGGGTGGCTACGAGCAGTACTTC,CASSLVLAGGYEQYF
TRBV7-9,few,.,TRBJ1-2,TGTGCCAGCAGCTTAGAGGGGGGACGCTACACCTTC,CASSLEGGRYTF
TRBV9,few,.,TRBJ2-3,TGTGCCAGCAGCGTATTACAGGGCGCCACAGATACGCAGTATTTT,CASSVLQGATDTQYF
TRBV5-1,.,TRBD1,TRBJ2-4,TGCGCCAGCAGCTTGTTGACAGGGGTTGATCGAAACATTCAGTACTTC,CASSLLTGVDRNIQYF
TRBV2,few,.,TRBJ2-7,TGTGCCAGCAGTGAAGCGCTTGGGCAGGGTGGCGAGCAGTACTTC,CASSEALGQGGEQYF
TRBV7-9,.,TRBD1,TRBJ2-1,TGTGCCAGCAGCGATGGACCAGGGGGTAGCTCCTACAATGAGCAGTTCTTC,CASSDGPGGSSYNEQFF
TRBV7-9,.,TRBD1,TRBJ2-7,TGTGCCAGCAGTTTCGCCGGGACAGGGGTCTCCGAGCAGTACTTC,CASSFAGTGVSEQYF
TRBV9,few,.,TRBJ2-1,TGTGCCAGCAGCGCCGGGACTCCCTATTACAATGAGCAGTTCTTC,CASSAGTPYYNEQFF
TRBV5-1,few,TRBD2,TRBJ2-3,TGCGCCAGCAGCTTGAAACTAGCGGGAGACTCAGATACGCAGTATTTT,CASSLKLAGDSDTQYF
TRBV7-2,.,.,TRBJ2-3,TGTGCCAGCAGCCTAAGGACAGATACGCAGTATTTT,CASSLRTDTQYF
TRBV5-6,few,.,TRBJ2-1,TGTGCCAGCAGCTTGGGCCTCTCTCCGGAGATGGAGCAGTTCTTC,CASSLGLSPEMEQFF
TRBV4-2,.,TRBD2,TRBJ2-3,TGTGCCAGCAGCCAGACCACTAGCGGGGGGCCCTACACAGATACGCAGTATTTT,CASSQTTSGGPYTDTQYF
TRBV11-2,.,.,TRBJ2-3,TGTGCCAGCAGCTTAGACGGAAGAGGGGGCACAGATACGCAGTATTTT,CASSLDGRGGTDTQYF
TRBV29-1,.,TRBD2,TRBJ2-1,TGCAGCGTTAATCCGGGACTAGCGGACAATGAGCAGTTCTTC,CSVNPGLADNEQFF
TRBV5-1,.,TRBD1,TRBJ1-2,TGCGCCAGCAGCGCAGGGGGCGCCGGTGGCTACACCTTC,CASSAGGAGGYTF
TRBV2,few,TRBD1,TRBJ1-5,TGTGCCAGCACCTCCGGACAGGGAATTCAGCCCCAGCATTTT,CASTSGQGIQPQHF
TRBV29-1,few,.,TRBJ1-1,TGCAGCGTTGAAGGGACAACGAACACTGAAGCTTTCTTT,CSVEGTTNTEAFF
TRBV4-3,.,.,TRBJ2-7,TGCGCCAGCAGCCGTTTAGGAATTGATCGTGAGCAGTACTTC,CASSRLGIDREQYF
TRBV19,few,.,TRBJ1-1,TGTGCCAGTAGTACGGGGACGGTACAGAACACTGAAGCTTTCTTT,CASSTGTVQNTEAFF
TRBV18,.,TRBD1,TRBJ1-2,TGTGCCAGCTCACCAAGAGGGGGCTTCCATGGCTACACCTTC,CASSPRGGFHGYTF
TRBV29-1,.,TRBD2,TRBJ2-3,TGCAGCGGGGGGAGGGGCGGGAGCCGAGATACGCAGTATTTT,CSGGRGGSRDTQYF
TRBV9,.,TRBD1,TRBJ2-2,TGTGCCAGCAGCCCCCGCGGAAAAGGGACAGTCCCCGGGGAGCTGTTTTTT,CASSPRGKGTVPGELFF
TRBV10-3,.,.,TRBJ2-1,TGTGCCATCAGAGGGACGGACATGGGAAATGAGCAGTTCTTC,CAIRGTDMGNEQFF
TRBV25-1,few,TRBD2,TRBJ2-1,TGTGCCAGCAGTGACTGGACTAGAGGGTTAGGTGAGCAGTTCTTC,CASSDWTRGLGEQFF
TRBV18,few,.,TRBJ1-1,TGTGCCAGCTCACCAGGGCCAGGGCAATTTGAAGCTTTCTTT,CASSPGPGQFEAFF
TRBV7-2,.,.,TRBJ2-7,TGTGCCAGCAGCTTAAGGTCGGGCGAGCAGTACTTC,CASSLRSGEQYF
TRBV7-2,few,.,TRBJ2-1,TGTGCCAGCAGCTTAGGACAGGACAATGAGCAGTTCTTC,CASSLGQDNEQFF
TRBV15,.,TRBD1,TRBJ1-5,TGTGCCACCAGCAGATCAGGGTACAGGGGACAGCCCCAGCATTTT,CATSRSGYRGQPQHF
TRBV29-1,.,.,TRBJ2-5,TGCAGCGTTAAACAGGAATTTGGGACCCAGTACTTC,CSVKQEFGTQYF
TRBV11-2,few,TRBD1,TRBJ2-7,TGTGCCAGCACCGAACGCCGGGACAGGGGGTACGAGCAGTACTTC,CASTERRDRGYEQYF